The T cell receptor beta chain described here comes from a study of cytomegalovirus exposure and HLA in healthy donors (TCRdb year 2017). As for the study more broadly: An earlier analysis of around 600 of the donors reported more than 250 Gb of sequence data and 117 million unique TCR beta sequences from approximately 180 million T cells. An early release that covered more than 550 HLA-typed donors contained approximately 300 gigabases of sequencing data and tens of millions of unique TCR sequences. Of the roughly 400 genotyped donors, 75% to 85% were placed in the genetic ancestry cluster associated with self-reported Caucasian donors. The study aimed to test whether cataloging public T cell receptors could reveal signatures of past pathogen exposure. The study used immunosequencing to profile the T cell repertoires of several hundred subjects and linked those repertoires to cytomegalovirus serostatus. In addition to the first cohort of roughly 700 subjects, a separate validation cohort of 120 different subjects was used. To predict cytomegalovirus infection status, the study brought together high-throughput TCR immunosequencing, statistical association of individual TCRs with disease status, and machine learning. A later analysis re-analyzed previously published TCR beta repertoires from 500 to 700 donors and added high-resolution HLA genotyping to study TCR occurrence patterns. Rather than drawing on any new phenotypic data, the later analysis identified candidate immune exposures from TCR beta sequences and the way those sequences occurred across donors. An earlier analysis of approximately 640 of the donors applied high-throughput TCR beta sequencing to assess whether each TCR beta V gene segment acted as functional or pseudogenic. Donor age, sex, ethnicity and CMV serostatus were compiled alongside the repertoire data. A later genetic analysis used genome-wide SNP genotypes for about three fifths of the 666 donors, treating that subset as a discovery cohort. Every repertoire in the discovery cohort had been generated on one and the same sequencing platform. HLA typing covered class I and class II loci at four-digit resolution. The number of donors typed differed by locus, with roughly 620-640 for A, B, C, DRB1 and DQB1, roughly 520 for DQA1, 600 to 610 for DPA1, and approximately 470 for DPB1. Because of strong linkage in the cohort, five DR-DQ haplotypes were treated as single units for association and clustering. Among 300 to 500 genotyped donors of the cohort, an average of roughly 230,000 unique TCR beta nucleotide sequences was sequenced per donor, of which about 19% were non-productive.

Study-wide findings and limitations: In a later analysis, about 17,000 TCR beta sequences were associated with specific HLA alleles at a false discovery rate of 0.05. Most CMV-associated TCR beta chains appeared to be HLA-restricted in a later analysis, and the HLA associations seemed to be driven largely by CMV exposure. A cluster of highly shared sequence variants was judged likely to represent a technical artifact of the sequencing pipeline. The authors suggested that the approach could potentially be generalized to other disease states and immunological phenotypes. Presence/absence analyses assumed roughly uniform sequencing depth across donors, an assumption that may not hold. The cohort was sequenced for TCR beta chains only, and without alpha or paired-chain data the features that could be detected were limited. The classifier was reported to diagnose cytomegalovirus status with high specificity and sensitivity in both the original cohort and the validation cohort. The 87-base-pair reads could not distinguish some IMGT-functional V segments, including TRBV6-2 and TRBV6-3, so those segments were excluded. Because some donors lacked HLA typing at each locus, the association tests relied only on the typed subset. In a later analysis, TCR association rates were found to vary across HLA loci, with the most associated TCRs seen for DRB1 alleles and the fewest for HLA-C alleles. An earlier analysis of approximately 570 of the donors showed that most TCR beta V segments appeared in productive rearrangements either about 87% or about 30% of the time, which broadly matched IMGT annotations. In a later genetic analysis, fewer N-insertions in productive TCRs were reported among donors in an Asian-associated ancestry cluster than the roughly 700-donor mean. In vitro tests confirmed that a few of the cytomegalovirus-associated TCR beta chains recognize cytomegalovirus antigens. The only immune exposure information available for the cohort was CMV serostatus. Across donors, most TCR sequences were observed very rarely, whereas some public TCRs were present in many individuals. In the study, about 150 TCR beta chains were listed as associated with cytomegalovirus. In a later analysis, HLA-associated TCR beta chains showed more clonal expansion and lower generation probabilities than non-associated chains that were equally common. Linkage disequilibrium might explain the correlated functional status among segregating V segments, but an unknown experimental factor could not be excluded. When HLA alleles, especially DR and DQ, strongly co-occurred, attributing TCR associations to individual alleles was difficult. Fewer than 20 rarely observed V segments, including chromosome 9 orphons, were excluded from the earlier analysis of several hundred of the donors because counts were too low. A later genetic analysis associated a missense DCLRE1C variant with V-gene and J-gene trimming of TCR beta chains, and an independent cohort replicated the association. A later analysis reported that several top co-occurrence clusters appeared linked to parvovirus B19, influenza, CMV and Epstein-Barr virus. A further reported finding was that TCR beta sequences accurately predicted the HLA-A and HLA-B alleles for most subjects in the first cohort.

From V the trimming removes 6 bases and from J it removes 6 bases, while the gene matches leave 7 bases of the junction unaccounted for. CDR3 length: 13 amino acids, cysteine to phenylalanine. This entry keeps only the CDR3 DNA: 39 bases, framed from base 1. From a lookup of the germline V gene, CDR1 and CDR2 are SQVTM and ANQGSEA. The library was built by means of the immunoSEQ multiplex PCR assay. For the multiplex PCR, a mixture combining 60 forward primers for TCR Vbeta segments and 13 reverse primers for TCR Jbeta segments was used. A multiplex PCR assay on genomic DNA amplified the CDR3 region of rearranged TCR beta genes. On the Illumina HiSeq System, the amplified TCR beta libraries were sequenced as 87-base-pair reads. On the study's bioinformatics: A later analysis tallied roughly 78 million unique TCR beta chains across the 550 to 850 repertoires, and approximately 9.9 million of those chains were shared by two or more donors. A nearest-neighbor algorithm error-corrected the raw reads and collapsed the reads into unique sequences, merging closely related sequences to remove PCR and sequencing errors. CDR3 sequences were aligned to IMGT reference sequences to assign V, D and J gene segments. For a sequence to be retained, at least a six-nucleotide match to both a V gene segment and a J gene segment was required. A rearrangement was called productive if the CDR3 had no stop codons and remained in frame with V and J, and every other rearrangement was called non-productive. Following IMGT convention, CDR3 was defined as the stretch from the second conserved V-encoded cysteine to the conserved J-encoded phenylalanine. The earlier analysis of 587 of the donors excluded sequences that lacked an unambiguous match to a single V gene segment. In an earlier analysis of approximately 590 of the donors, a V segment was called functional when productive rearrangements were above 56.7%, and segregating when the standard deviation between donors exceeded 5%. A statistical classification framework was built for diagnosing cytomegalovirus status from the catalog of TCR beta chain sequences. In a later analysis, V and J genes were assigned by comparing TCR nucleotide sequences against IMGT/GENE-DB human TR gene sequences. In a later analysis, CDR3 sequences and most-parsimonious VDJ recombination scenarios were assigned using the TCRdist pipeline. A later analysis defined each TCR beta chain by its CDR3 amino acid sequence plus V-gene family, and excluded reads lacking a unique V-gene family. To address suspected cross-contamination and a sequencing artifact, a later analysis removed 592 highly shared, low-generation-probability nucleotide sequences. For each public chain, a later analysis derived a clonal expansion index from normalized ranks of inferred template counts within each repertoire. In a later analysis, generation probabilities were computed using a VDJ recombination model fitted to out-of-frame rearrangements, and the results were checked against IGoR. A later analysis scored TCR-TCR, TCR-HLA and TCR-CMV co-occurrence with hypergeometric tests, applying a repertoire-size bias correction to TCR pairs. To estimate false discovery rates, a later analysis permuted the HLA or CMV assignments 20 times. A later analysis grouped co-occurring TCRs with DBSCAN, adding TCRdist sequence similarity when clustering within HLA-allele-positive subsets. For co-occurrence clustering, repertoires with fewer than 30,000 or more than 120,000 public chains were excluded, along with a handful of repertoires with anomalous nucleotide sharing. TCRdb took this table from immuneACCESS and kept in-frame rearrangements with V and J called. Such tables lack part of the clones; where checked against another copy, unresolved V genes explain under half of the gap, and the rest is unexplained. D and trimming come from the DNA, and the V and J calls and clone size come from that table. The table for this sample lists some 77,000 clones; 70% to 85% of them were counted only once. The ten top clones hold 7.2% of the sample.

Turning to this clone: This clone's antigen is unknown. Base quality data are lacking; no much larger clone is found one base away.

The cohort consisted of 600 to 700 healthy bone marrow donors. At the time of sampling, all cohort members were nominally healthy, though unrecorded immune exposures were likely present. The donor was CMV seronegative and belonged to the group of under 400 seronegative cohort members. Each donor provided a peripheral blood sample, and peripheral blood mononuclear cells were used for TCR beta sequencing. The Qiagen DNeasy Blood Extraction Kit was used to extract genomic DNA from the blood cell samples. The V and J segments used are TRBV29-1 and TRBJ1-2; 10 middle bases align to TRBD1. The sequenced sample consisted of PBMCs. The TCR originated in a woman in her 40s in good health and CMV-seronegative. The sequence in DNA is TGCAGCGTCATGACAGGGGGCGCAGATGGCTACACCTTC. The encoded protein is CSVMTGGADGYTF.